These 19 T cell receptor beta chains came from one sample sequenced in a study of cytomegalovirus exposure and HLA in healthy donors. Only in-frame clones appear in the TCRdb table, and some are missing; sequencing was by immunoSEQ multiplex PCR. The data contain 110,000 or so clones, approximately 94% of them singletons. Sequences were obtained from PBMCs. These receptors came from a woman between 18 and 29 years old in good health and CMV-seronegative.

The chain links TRBV6-5 to TRBJ2-5; the match to TRBD1 covers 8 bases. The CDR3 is 14 amino acids. The trim removed 10 bases at V and 2 bases at J, leaving 9 bases unmatched. Germline CDR1 is MNHEY and CDR2 is SVGAGI. CDR3 nucleotide sequence: TGTGCCACCCGGTTAGACAGGGGACAAGAGACCCAGTACTTC. Translation: CATRLDRGQETQYF.

This clone was counted once. This chain uses TRBV19 with TRBJ2-7; 9 bases align to TRBD1. Germline CDR1 and CDR2: LNHDA and SQIVND (reference sequence). Losses at the gene ends were 5 bases for V and 2 bases for J; bases not matched to a gene: 7. This CDR3 has 15 amino acids. For the CDR3, the DNA is TGTGCCAGTAGTGAGGACAGGGGCGTCGCCTACGAGCAGTACTTC. Its translation: CASSEDRGVAYEQYF.

This rearrangement joins TRBV6-5 to TRBJ1-2; D may be TRBD1 (6 bases). The CDR3 consists of 14 residues. The V and J ends lost 0 bases and 8 bases respectively, with 13 bases between them. Germline assignment: CDR1 MNHEY and CDR2 SVGAGI. Here the CDR3 reads CASSYSQGFQGYTF. CDR3 bases: TGTGCCAGCAGTTACTCTCAGGGGTTCCAGGGCTACACCTTC.

V and J are TRBV7-5 and TRBJ1-6. TRBV7-5 is tagged as a pseudogene. The CDR3 spans 18 residues. The CDR3 DNA sequence: TGTGCCAGAAGCTTATCCGGGGGAGGGAAACGGGGGAATTCACCCCTCCACTTT. Protein: CARSLSGGGKRGNSPLHF.

The rearrangement links TRBV30 to TRBJ1-6; maybe TRBD1 (5 bases). This CDR3 contains 15 residues. Trimming shortened V by 4 bases and J by 7 bases, and 17 bases separated the two germline ends. Germline CDR1 and CDR2: GTSNPN and SVGIG (reference sequence). Here the CDR3 reads CAWTGRWGMNSPLHF. The DNA for the CDR3 is TGTGCCTGGACAGGGAGGTGGGGTATGAATTCACCCCTCCACTTT.

The V gene is TRBV15, the J gene TRBJ2-1, with 9 positions matching TRBD1. V shed 1 base and J 9 bases; nucleotides not matched to a gene: 10. CDR1 and CDR2 from the germline V gene are LNHNV and YYDKDF (reference sequence). CDR3 length equals 16 residues. For the CDR3, the DNA is TGTGCCACCAGCAGAGCGACAGGGGGAGAGTTCGGTGAGCAGTTCTTC. Protein sequence: CATSRATGGEFGEQFF.

The chain carries TRBV19 and TRBJ2-7; weak D call: TRBD1 (6 bases). This CDR3 comprises 15 residues. The ends were cut back, 5 bases at V and 1 base at J, with 15 bases in the middle. Germline CDR1 and CDR2: LNHDA and SQIVND (reference sequence). The CDR3 nucleotides read TGTGCCAGTAGTGGGAACTCAAGGGGGTCCTACGAGCAGTACTTC. Its translation: CASSGNSRGSYEQYF.

The V and J genes are TRBV11-2 and TRBJ2-5; 8 bases line up with TRBD2. Germline loops: CDR1 SGHAT, CDR2 FQNNGV. V was clipped by 8 bases and J by 5 bases; unmatched bases: 10. CDR3 length: 14 residues. CDR3 in amino acids: CASSRGGLRETQYF. DNA of the CDR3: TGTGCCAGCTCTCGCGGGGGGCTGCGGGAGACCCAGTACTTC.

The rearrangement links TRBV15 to TRBJ2-5; 9 bases are shared with TRBD2. CDR1 is LNHNV, CDR2 YYDKDF, per germline (reference sequence). The CDR3 is made up of 15 amino acids. V gave up 4 bases and J gave up 5 bases; unmatched junction bases: 8. The CDR3 DNA reads TGTGCCACCAGCATAGCTAGCGGGGATAGGGAGACCCAGTACTTC. This encodes CATSIASGDRETQYF.

This clone was observed a handful of times. The V gene is TRBV30, the J gene TRBJ1-1; a possible D gene is TRBD1 (6 bases). Germline CDR1 reads GTSNPN; CDR2 reads SVGIG (reference sequence). Trimming took off 5 bases at V and 1 base at J, with 14 bases between the two ends. The CDR3 is made up of 14 amino acids. CDR3 in DNA: TGTGCCTGGCTCATGGACAGCAGGAACACTGAAGCTTTCTTT. Amino acid sequence: CAWLMDSRNTEAFF.

The chain recombines TRBV9 with TRBJ2-1; D possibly corresponds to TRBD2 (5 bases). Looked up from germline, CDR1 is SGDLS and CDR2 is YYNGEE. This CDR3 comprises 14 residues. Trimming shortened V by 0 bases and J by 9 bases, and 13 bases separated the two germline ends. CDR3 sequence (DNA): TGTGCCAGCAGCGTAGCTGGGGTAGGGAGTGAGCAGTTCTTC. Translating gives CASSVAGVGSEQFF.

The chain uses TRBV7-2 and TRBJ1-5, with no clear D. Germline values: CDR1 SGHTA, CDR2 FQGNSA. Trimming cost V 6 bases and J 2 bases, with 14 bases left between them. CDR3 length: 15 amino acids. CDR3 in DNA: TGTGCCAGCAGTCTAAATCTGGCGGGCAATCAGCCCCAGCATTTT. Protein sequence: CASSLNLAGNQPQHF.

The rearrangement links TRBV27 to TRBJ2-7; 7 nucleotides align to TRBD2. The CDR3 covers 14 residues. The germline V gene has CDR1 MNHEY and CDR2 SMNVEV (reference sequence). The ends lost 7 bases at V and 4 bases at J; junction bases unmatched: 10. Here the CDR3 reads CASMGLNTPYEQYF. The CDR3 DNA sequence: TGTGCCAGCATGGGACTAAACACCCCATACGAGCAGTACTTC.

The rearrangement links TRBV7-6 to TRBJ2-5; D uncertain. V was shortened by 3 bases and J by 1 base, with 9 bases between the two germline ends. This CDR3 spans 14 amino acids. The germline V gene encodes CDR1 SGHVS and CDR2 FNYEAQ. CDR3 DNA: TGTGCCAGCAGCTTGGCAGGTTTCCAAGAGACCCAGTACTTC. This encodes CASSLAGFQETQYF.

This chain connects TRBV18 to TRBJ1-2; D is perhaps TRBD1 (5 bases). The germline V and J ends were trimmed by 3 bases and 6 bases, with 17 bases remaining between them. This CDR3 has 15 residues. The germline V gene has CDR1 KGHSH and CDR2 LQKENI. In DNA, the CDR3 is TGTGCCAGCTCACCCACGCCCCAGCAGGGTCATGGCTACACCTTC. Translated: CASSPTPQQGHGYTF.

The chain combines TRBV7-2 with TRBJ2-3, with 7 bases lining up with TRBD2. This CDR3 has 16 amino acids. J gave up 7 bases and V 5 bases, and 15 bases lay outside the gene matches. Germline V CDR1 and CDR2: SGHTA, FQGNSA. CDR3 bases: TGTGCCAGCAGCGGGGAGGGTCAGGTTTTGAGTAATACGCAGTATTTT. Protein sequence: CASSGEGQVLSNTQYF.

The V gene is TRBV9, the J gene TRBJ2-2, with TRBD1 as a possible D gene (5 bases). V shed 2 bases and J shed 4 bases, with 12 bases lying between them. Germline-derived CDR1 and CDR2 are SGDLS and YYNGEE. There are 15 residues in the CDR3. DNA of the CDR3: TGTGCCAGCAGCGTCCAGGGTCCGAGCACCGGGGAGCTGTTTTTT. It translates to CASSVQGPSTGELFF.

This chain joins TRBV7-2 and TRBJ2-1; 16 nucleotides match TRBD2. This CDR3 spans 19 amino acids. Trimming at V came to 5 bases and at J to 4 bases, leaving 11 bases not matched to a gene. In germline, CDR1 is SGHTA, CDR2 FQGNSA. CDR3 bases: TGTGCCAGCAGCGACCCGGGACTAGCGGGGGGGGTCGCTTACAATGAGCAGTTCTTC. Translated, it gives CASSDPGLAGGVAYNEQFF.

The J gene is TRBJ1-2, the V gene TRBV5-6; D is uncertain. CDR3 size: 14 residues. Trimming pared 1 base from V and 7 bases from J, leaving 14 bases between. Germline CDR1 SGHDT, CDR2 YYEEEE. This CDR3 is CASSLPGQAGGYTF. CDR3 bases: TGTGCCAGCAGCTTGCCCGGCCAGGCGGGTGGCTACACCTTC.